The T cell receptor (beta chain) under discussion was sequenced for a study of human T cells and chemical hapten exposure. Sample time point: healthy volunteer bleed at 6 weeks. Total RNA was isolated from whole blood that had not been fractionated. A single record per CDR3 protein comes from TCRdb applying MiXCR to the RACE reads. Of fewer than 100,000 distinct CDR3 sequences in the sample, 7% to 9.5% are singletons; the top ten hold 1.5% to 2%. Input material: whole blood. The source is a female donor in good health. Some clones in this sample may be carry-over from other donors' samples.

The DNA for the CDR3 is TGTGCCAGCAGCCAACTGTCGGACGGCCCCTACGAGCAGTACTTC. Translating gives CASSQLSDGPYEQYF. The genes are TRBV4-2 and TRBJ2-7; D is ambiguous. V was pared by 2 bases and J by 2 bases, with 13 bases between. Germline V gene lookup returns CDR1 LGHNA and CDR2 YNFKEQ. The CDR3 runs 15 residues.